This T cell receptor (beta chain) was captured by sequencing in a study of graft-versus-host responses after intestinal transplantation. Per germline, CDR1 LNHDA and CDR2 SQIVND (reference sequence). The V gene lost 3 bases and the J gene lost 6 bases, with 11 bases spanning the gap. The CDR3 runs 13 residues. To note about this clone: Its antigen is unknown.

The data were produced by immunoSEQ multiplex PCR, yet TCRdb's version contains in-frame clones alone and is incomplete. The table shows around 100,000 clones, with 93% occurring only once. Sequenced material: unstimulated CD8+ T cells sorted from spleen or lymph node cells, taken before intestinal transplant. The chain joins TRBV19 to TRBJ1-2; D possibly corresponds to TRBD1 (5 bases). This receptor was obtained from a human donor who received an intestinal transplant. The CDR3: CASSILGTNGYTF. For the CDR3, the DNA is TGTGCCAGTAGTATCCTCGGGACGAATGGCTACACCTTC.